This T cell receptor beta chain was identified during a study of blood T cell repertoires in COVID-19. Study at large: Sites in the United States, Italy and Spain provided acute and convalescent COVID-19 samples. T cells, B-cell-depleted T cells, or PBMCs supplied cDNA or gDNA.

The CDR3 spans 12 residues. CDR1 and CDR2 (germline): SGHAT, FQNNGV. Trimming took 5 bases from V and 9 from J; bases not matched to a gene: 3. In the study's own analysis: Reference gene primers were amplified, and this amplification served to estimate nucleated cell counts. Sequencing was performed with immunoSEQ multiplex PCR; in TCRdb, only in-frame clones are kept and a portion is missing. V and J calls and clone size are given by that table; D and trimming were obtained from the DNA. Of approximately 220,000 clones in the sample, approximately 86% were seen once. Material: peripheral blood. The receptor was derived from a man aged 55-75 years with acute or convalescent COVID-19. This chain uses TRBV11-2 with TRBJ2-1; TRBD1 agrees at 8 bases. This chain's CDR3 is CASSRQGPEQFF. CDR3 coding DNA: TGTGCCAGCAGCCGACAGGGGCCTGAGCAGTTCTTC.